The entry below gives a single T cell receptor (beta chain) sequence along with its context. The antigen remains undetermined. The data are from a study of blood T cells in healthy people across ages. Study-level findings and limits: TCR beta diversity, measured per million T cells, fell in a roughly linear way with age.

Alongside a J-beta primer mix, a sample-barcoded 5' primer served in a second PCR lasting roughly 6 to 12 cycles. Tagging of each cDNA molecule was performed by a template-switch adaptor with 12 random nucleotides. TCRdb redid the calling of the 5' RACE reads with MiXCR, one entry per CDR3 protein. The table includes about 1.1 million distinct CDR3 sequences, around two fifths detected once. In terms of origin and age, donors were healthy Caucasian individuals from Russia aged roughly 6 to 95. The TCR originated in a man aged 18 to 30 in good health. Sequencing input: blood.

DNA for the CDR3: TGTGCCAGCAGCCTCTTCGGGGACCCGCTCTACAATGAGCAGTTCTTC. It is translated as CASSLFGDPLYNEQFF. J is TRBJ2-1 and V is TRBV9, with D tentatively TRBD1 or TRBD2 (5 bases each). With 4 bases removed from V and 3 bases from J, the gap between germline ends came to 17 bases. This CDR3 spans 16 amino acids. Germline loops: CDR1 SGDLS, CDR2 YYNGEE.